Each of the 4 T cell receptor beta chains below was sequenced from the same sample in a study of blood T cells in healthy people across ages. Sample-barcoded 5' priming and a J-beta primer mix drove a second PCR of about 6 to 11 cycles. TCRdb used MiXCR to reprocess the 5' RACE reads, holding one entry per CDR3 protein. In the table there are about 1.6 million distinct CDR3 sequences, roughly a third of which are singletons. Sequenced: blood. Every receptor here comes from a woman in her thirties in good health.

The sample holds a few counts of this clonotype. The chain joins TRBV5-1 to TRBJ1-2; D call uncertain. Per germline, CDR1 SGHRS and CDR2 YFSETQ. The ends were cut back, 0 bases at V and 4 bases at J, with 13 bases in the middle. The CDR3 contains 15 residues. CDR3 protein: CASSLAGAGAYGYTF. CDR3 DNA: TGCGCCAGCAGCTTGGCCGGCGCAGGTGCCTATGGCTACACCTTC.

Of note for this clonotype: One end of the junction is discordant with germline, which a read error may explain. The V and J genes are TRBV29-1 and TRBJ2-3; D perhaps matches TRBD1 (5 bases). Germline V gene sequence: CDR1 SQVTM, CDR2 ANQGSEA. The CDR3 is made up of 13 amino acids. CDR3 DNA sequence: TGCAGCGGGAACAAGGGGTTCACAGATGCGCAGTATTTT. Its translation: CSGNKGFTDAQYF.

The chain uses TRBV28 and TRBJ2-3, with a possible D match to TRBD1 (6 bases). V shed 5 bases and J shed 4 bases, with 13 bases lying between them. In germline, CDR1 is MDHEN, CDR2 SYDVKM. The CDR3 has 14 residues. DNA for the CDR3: TGTGCCAGCAGTACTCATACAGGGCCAGATACGCAGTATTTT. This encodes CASSTHTGPDTQYF.

For the CDR3, the DNA is TGTGCCAGCAGCGTAGAACAGGGGAGGGAGCAGTACTTC. It translates to CASSVEQGREQYF. V is TRBV9 and J is TRBJ2-4, with D perhaps assigned TRBD1 or TRBD2 (7 bases each). The CDR3 extends over 13 amino acids. CDR1 is SGDLS, CDR2 YYNGEE, per germline. Trimming pared 0 bases from V and 13 bases from J, leaving 14 bases between.